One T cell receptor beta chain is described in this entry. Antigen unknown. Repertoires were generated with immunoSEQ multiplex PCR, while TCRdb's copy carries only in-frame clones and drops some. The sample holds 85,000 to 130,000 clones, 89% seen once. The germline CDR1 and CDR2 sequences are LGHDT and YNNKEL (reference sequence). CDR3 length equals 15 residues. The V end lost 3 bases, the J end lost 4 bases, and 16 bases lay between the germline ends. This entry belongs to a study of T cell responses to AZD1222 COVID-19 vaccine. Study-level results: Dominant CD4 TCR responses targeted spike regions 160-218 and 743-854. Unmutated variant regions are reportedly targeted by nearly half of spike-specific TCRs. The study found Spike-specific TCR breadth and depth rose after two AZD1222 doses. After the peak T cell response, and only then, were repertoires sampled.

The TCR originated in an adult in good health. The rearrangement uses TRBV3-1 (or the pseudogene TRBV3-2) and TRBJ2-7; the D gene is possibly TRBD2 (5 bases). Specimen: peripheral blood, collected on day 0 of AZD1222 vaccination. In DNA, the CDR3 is TGTGCCAGCAGCCAGAGGGCGGGCAACGGGTACGAGCAGTACTTC. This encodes CASSQRAGNGYEQYF.